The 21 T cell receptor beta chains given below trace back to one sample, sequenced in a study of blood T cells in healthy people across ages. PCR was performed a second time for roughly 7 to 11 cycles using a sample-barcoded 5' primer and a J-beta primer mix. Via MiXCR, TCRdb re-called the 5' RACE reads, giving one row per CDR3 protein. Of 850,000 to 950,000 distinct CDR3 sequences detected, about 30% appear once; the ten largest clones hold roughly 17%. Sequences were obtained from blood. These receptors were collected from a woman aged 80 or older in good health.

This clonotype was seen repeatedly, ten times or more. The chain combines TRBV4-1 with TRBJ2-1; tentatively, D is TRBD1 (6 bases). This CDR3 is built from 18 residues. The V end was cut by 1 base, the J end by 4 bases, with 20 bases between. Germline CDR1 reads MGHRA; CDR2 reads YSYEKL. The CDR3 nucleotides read TGCGCCAGCAGCCAAGTGTTACAGAGGACAGTGAGGTACAATGAGCAGTTCTTC. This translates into CASSQVLQRTVRYNEQFF.

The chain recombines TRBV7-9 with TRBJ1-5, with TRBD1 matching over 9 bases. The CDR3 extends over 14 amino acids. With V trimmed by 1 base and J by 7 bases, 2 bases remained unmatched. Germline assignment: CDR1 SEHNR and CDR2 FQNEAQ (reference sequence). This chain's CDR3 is CASSLGTGVQPQHF. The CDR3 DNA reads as TGTGCCAGCAGCTTAGGGACAGGGGTCCAGCCCCAGCATTTT. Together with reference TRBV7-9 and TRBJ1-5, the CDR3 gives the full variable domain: DTGVSQNPRHKITKRGQNVTFRCDPISEHNRLYWYRQTLGQGPEFLTYFQNEAQLEKSRLLSDRFSAERPKGSFSTLEIQRTEQGDSAMYLCASSLGTGVQPQHFGDGTRLSIL.

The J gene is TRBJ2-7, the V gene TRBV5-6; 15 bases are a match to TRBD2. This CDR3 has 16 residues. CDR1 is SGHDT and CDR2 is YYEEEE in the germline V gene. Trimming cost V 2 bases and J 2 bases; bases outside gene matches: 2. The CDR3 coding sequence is TGTGCCAGCAGCTTTCGGACTAGCGGGGGGGCCTACGAGCAGTACTTC. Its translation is CASSFRTSGGAYEQYF.

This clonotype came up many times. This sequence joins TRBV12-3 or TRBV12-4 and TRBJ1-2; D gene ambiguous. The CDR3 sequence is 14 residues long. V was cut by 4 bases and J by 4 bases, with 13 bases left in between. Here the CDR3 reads CASSSWNVVYGYTF. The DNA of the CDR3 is TGTGCCAGCAGTTCCTGGAACGTTGTCTATGGCTACACCTTC.

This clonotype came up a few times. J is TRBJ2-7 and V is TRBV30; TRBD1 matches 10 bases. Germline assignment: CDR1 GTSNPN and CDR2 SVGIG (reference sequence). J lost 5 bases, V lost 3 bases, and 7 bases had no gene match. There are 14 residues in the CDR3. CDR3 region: CAWRNRGQGDEQYF. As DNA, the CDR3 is TGTGCCTGGAGAAACCGCGGACAGGGGGACGAGCAGTACTTC.

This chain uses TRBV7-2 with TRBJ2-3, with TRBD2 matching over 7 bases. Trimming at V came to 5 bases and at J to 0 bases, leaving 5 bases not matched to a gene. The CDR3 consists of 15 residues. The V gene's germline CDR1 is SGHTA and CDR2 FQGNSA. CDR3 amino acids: CASSRTGGSTDTQYF. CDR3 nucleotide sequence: TGTGCCAGCAGCCGCACCGGGGGGAGCACAGATACGCAGTATTTT.

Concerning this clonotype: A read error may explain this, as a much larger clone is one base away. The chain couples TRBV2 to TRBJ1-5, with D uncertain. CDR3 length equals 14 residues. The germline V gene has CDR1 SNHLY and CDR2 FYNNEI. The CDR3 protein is CASSEMTTNQPQQF. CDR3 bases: TGTGCCAGCAGTGAAATGACAACCAATCAGCCCCAGCAGTTT.

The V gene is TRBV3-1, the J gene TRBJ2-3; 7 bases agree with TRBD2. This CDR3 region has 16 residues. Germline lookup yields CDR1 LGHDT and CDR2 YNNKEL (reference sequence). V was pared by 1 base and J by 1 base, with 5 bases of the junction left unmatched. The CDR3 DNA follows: TGTGCCAGCAGCCAAGTGGGGGGGGGATGCACAGATACGCAGTATTTT. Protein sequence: CASSQVGGGCTDTQYF.

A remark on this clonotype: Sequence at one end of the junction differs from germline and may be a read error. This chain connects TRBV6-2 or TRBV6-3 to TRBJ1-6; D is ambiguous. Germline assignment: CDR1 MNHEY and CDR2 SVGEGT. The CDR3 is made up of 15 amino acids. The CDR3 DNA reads TGTGCCAGCTGCTTAACAAACGGGCGGAATTCACCCCCCCACTTT. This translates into CASCLTNGRNSPPHF.

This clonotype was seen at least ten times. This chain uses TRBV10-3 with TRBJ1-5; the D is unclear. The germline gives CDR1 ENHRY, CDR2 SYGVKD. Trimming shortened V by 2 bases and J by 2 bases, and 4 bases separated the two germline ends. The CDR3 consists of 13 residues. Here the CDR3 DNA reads TGTGCCATCAGTGAGACGGGCAATCAGCCCCAGCATTTT. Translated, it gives CAISETGNQPQHF.

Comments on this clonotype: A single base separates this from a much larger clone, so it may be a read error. The CDR3 here is CSVSTGTGAQPQNF. Written as DNA, the CDR3 is TGCAGCGTATCAACCGGGACAGGGGCCCAGCCCCAGAATTTT. The rearrangement joins TRBV29-1 to TRBJ1-5, with 10 bases aligning to TRBD1. From germline, CDR1 is SQVTM and CDR2 ANQGSEA. This CDR3 region has 14 residues.

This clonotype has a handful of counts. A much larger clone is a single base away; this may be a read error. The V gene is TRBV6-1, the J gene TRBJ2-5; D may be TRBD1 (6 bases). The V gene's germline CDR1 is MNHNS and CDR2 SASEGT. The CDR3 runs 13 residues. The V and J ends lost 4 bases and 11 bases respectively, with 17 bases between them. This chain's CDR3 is CASSVTGYNEQYF. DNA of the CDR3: TGTGCCAGCAGTGTGACAGGTTACAATGAGCAGTACTTC.

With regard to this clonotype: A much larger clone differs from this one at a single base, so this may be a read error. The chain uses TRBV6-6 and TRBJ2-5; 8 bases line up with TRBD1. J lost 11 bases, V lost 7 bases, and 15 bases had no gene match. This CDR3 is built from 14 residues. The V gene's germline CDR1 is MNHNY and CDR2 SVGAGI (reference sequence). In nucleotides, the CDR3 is TGTGCCAGCACCGCGACAGGGGTTAGGAATGAGCAGTACTTC. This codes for CASTATGVRNEQYF.

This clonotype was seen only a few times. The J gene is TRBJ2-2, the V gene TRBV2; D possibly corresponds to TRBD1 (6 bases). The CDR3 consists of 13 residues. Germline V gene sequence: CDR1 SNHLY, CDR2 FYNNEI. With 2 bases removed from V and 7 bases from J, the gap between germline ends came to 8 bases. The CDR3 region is CASSEQGYGELFF. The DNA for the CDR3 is TGTGCCAGCAGTGAACAGGGGTACGGGGAGCTGTTTTTT. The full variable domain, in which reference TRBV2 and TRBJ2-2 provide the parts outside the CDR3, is EPEVTQTPSHQVTQMGQEVILRCVPISNHLYFYWYRQILGQKVEFLVSFYNNEISEKSEIFDDQFSVERPDGSNFTLKIRSTKLEDSAMYFCASSEQGYGELFFGEGSRLTVL.

CDR3 DNA sequence: TGTGCCAGTACCGGGACGACGCGCTCTGGGGCCAACGTCCTGACTTTC. It yields the protein CASTGTTRSGANVLTF. The chain joins TRBV19 to TRBJ2-6; D tentatively reads TRBD1 or TRBD2 (5 bases each). CDR1 LNHDA and CDR2 SQIVND come from the germline V gene (reference sequence). The CDR3 has 16 residues. The V and J ends lost 7 bases and 0 bases respectively, with 13 bases between them.

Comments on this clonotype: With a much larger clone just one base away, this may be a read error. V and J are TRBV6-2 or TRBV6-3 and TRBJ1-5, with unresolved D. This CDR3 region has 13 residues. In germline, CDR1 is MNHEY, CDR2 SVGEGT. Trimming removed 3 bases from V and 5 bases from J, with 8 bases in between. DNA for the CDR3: TGTGCCAGCAGTTATAACGGTCATCAGCCCCAGCATTTT. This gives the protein CASSYNGHQPQHF.

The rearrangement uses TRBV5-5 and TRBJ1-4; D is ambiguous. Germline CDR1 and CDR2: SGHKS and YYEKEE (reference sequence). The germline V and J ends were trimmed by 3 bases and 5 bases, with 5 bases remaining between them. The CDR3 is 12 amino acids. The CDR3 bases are TGTGCCAGCAGCTACCTAAATGAAAAACTGTTTTTT. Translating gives CASSYLNEKLFF.

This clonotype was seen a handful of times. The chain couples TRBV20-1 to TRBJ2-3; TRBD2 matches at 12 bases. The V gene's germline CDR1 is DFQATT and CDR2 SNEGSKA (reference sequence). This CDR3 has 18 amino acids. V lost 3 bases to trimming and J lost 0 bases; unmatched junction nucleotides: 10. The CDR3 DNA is TGCAGTGCTAGGGGGCTAGCGGGGGGGATAACTAGCACAGATACGCAGTATTTT. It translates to CSARGLAGGITSTDTQYF.

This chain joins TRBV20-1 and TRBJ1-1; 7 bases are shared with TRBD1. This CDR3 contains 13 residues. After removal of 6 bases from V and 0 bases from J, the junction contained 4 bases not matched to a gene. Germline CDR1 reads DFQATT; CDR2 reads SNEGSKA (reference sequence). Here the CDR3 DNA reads TGCAGTGCCGGAGGGGGCATGAACACTGAAGCTTTCTTT. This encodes CSAGGGMNTEAFF.

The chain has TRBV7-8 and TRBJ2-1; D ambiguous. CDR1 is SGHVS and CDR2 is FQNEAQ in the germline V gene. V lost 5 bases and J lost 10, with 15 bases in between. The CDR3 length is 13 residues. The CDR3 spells CASSPHGLGEQFF. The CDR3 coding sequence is TGTGCCAGCAGCCCTCATGGGTTGGGCGAGCAGTTCTTC.

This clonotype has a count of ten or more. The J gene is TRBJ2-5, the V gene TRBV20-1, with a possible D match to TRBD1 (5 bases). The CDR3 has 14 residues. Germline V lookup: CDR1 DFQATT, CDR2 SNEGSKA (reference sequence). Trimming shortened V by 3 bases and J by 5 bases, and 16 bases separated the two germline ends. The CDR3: CSASSGSGPETQYF. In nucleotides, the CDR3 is TGCAGTGCTAGTTCAGGTTCAGGGCCCGAGACCCAGTACTTC.